These 18 T cell receptor beta chains share one sample of origin, sequenced in a study of cytomegalovirus exposure and HLA in healthy donors. Here immunoSEQ multiplex PCR was the method, and the copy in TCRdb shows in-frame clones only, minus some. The sample has under 200,000 clones; around nine tenths are singletons. Material: PBMCs. Receptors originate from a woman aged 18-29 years in good health and CMV-seronegative.

The chain uses TRBV5-8 and TRBJ2-2; 7 nucleotides match TRBD1. J was trimmed by 5 bases and V by 7 bases; bases with no gene match: 8. The CDR3 is 14 amino acids. CDR1 is SGHTS, CDR2 YDEGEE, per germline. CDR3 sequence (DNA): TGTGCCAGCCTCGGACAGGAGCCTACCGGGGAGCTGTTTTTT. Amino acids: CASLGQEPTGELFF.

This chain links TRBV10-3 with TRBJ1-1; weak D call: TRBD1 (6 bases). The V gene's germline CDR1 is ENHRY and CDR2 SYGVKD. V shed 6 bases and J shed 6 bases, with 14 bases lying between them. This CDR3 spans 13 amino acids. The CDR3 reads CAIRAGDGAEAFF. The CDR3 nucleotides read TGTGCCATCAGGGCAGGGGACGGTGCTGAAGCTTTCTTT.

The chain joins TRBV19 to TRBJ2-6, with D maybe TRBD1 (6 bases). CDR1 is LNHDA, CDR2 SQIVND, per germline (reference sequence). The CDR3 covers 20 residues. Trimming stripped 0 bases from V and 0 bases from J, with 18 bases between. Here the CDR3 DNA reads TGTGCCAGTAGTATAGATCCTATACTTCAGGGACACTCTGGGGCCAACGTCCTGACTTTC. Translating it yields CASSIDPILQGHSGANVLTF. Drawing the rest from reference TRBV19 and TRBJ2-6, the complete variable domain is DGGITQSPKYLFRKEGQNVTLSCEQNLNHDAMYWYRQDPGQGLRLIYYSQIVNDFQKGDIAEGYSVSREKKESFPLTVTSAQKNPTAFYLCASSIDPILQGHSGANVLTFGAGSRLTVL.

The chain has TRBV6-1 and TRBJ1-5; D remains ambiguous. The V gene's germline CDR1 is MNHNS and CDR2 SASEGT. There are 14 residues in the CDR3. Trimming cost V 8 bases and J 0 bases, with 11 bases left between them. The CDR3 is CASSTGYSNQPQHF. As DNA, the CDR3 is TGTGCCAGCTCGACGGGGTATAGCAATCAGCCCCAGCATTTT.

The chain carries TRBV29-1 and TRBJ2-1; 7 bases match TRBD2. Per the germline V gene, CDR1 is SQVTM and CDR2 is ANQGSEA. This CDR3 has 13 residues. The V and J ends lost 8 bases and 7 bases, in that order; junction bases with no gene match: 11. In DNA form, the CDR3 reads TGCAGCCTCAGGACTAGGTCTGTGAATGAGCAGTTCTTC. It yields the protein CSLRTRSVNEQFF.

This clone was seen only a few times. The chain links TRBV6-6 to TRBJ1-1; 9 bases match TRBD1. This CDR3 contains 15 residues. Germline V gene sequence: CDR1 MNHNY, CDR2 SVGAGI (reference sequence). V was clipped by 5 bases and J by 2 bases; unmatched bases: 6. The CDR3 DNA follows: TGTGCCAGCAGTCCCTTGACAGGGGGTAACACTGAAGCTTTCTTT. This gives the protein CASSPLTGGNTEAFF.

The chain employs TRBV15 and TRBJ2-3; D gene unclear. The germline V gene encodes CDR1 LNHNV and CDR2 YYDKDF (reference sequence). The CDR3 spans 12 residues. Trimming pared 3 bases from V and 4 bases from J, leaving 5 bases between. The CDR3 coding sequence is TGTGCCACCAGCAGCGGGTCAGATACGCAGTATTTT. This encodes CATSSGSDTQYF.

The rearrangement joins TRBV5-1 to TRBJ1-6; a weak D match, TRBD1 (6 bases). The CDR3 runs 14 residues. Germline CDR1 reads SGHRS; CDR2 reads YFSETQ. Trimming left V 1 base short and J 9 bases short, with 11 bases between. CDR3 residues: CASSLPQQGSPLHF. As DNA, the CDR3 is TGCGCCAGCAGCTTGCCCCAACAGGGTTCACCCCTCCACTTT.

The rearrangement joins TRBV5-1 to TRBJ2-3, with TRBD1 identical over 9 bases. The CDR3 loop spans 16 amino acids. Germline CDR1 SGHRS, CDR2 YFSETQ. V lost 4 bases, J lost 8 bases, and 14 bases stayed unmatched. The CDR3 region has the DNA TGCGCCAGCAGCACAACCGGGACAGGGAACACGGGTACGCAGTATTTT. Protein sequence: CASSTTGTGNTGTQYF.

The chain links TRBV6-5 to TRBJ2-3; the match to TRBD2 covers 8 bases. CDR3 length: 13 amino acids. Germline CDR1 and CDR2: MNHEY and SVGAGI. Unmatched junction bases numbered 4, after V lost 6 bases and J lost 5 bases. The CDR3: CASRRGDEDTQYF. The CDR3, as DNA: TGTGCCAGCAGGCGGGGGGATGAAGATACGCAGTATTTT.

This chain connects TRBV27 to TRBJ1-2; 12 bases line up with TRBD1. CDR3 size: 17 residues. V lost 5 bases to trimming and J lost 3 bases; unmatched junction nucleotides: 10. The germline V gene has CDR1 MNHEY and CDR2 SMNVEV (reference sequence). DNA of the CDR3: TGTGCCAGCAGTCCCTTCCGGGACAGGGGGCGCGACTATGGCTACACCTTC. Protein: CASSPFRDRGRDYGYTF.

The chain uses TRBV18 and TRBJ1-5; D is undetermined. CDR3 length: 15 amino acids. V lost 3 bases and J lost 0, with 9 bases in between. Germline CDR1 reads KGHSH; CDR2 reads LQKENI. This CDR3 is CASSPRGNSNQPQHF. CDR3 bases: TGTGCCAGCTCACCTCGAGGGAATAGCAATCAGCCCCAGCATTTT.

The CDR3 reads CASTGEGDEQFF. The CDR3 bases are TGTGCCAGCACCGGTGAGGGGGATGAGCAGTTCTTC. The chain couples TRBV2 to TRBJ2-1, with a weak D call TRBD1 (6 bases). V was clipped by 7 bases and J by 8 bases, with 12 bases between them. CDR3 length: 12 residues. Germline CDR1 SNHLY, CDR2 FYNNEI.

The V gene is TRBV11-3, the J gene TRBJ2-1; TRBD2 agrees at 8 bases. Germline values: CDR1 SGHNT, CDR2 YENEEA. This CDR3 has 17 residues. With V trimmed by 4 bases and J by 5 bases, 13 bases remained unmatched. CDR3 nucleotide sequence: TGTGCCAGCAGCTCCCGGGGGGGCGGGTTTAGGGACAATGAGCAGTTCTTC. Its protein product is CASSSRGGGFRDNEQFF.

The rearrangement uses TRBV13 and TRBJ2-7, with TRBD2 as a possible D gene (7 bases). Trimming pared 1 base from V and 1 base from J, leaving 8 bases between. This CDR3 is built from 14 residues. Germline loops: CDR1 PRHDT, CDR2 FYEKMQ (reference sequence). The CDR3 here is CASSLEGGSYEQYF. In DNA, the CDR3 is TGTGCCAGCAGCTTAGAGGGGGGGTCCTACGAGCAGTACTTC.

The chain links TRBV27 to TRBJ1-6, with 11 positions matching TRBD1. Germline values: CDR1 MNHEY, CDR2 SMNVEV (reference sequence). The junction had 7 bases not matched to a gene; V was cut back by 1 base and J by 8 bases. The CDR3 totals 17 residues. DNA of the CDR3: TGTGCCAGCAGTTTATACGGGACGGACAGGGGGCATTCACCCCTCCACTTT. This encodes CASSLYGTDRGHSPLHF.

The CDR3 nucleotides read TGTGCCAGCAGGAAGGAGATTAAAACAGATACGCAGTATTTT. This codes for CASRKEIKTDTQYF. The chain uses TRBV5-8 and TRBJ2-3, with D unclear. Germline CDR1 reads SGHTS; CDR2 reads YDEGEE. Trimming shortened V by 5 bases and J by 3 bases, and 13 bases separated the two germline ends. The CDR3 is 14 amino acids.

The count of this clone is one. V is TRBV29-1 and J is TRBJ1-4; D not resolved. CDR3 size: 14 residues. Between the trimmed V and J ends, which lost 6 bases and 8 bases, there was a span of 19 bases. Per the germline V gene, CDR1 is SQVTM and CDR2 is ANQGSEA. CDR3: CSVTTNFGGEKLFF. DNA for the CDR3: TGCAGCGTGACCACTAATTTCGGAGGAGAAAAACTGTTTTTT.